This paragraph reports one T cell receptor beta chain. The CDR3 covers 12 residues. V lost 2 bases to trimming and J lost 11 bases, with 10 bases between them. Germline V gene data show CDR1 as SGHTA and CDR2 as FQGNSA. Original processing methods: Amplification of reference gene primers was used by the study to estimate nucleated cell counts. Measured with immunoSEQ multiplex PCR; TCRdb has only the in-frame clones, and not every one. That table is the source of V, J and clone size, and D and trimming were worked out from the DNA. The sample gives 40,000 to 55,000 clones, nearly 80% of which show up once; 15% to 20% is in the top ten. This specimen comes from a study of blood T cell repertoires in COVID-19. Study overall: From the United States, Italy and Spain came samples of acute and convalescent COVID-19. T cells, B-cell-depleted T cells, or PBMCs supplied cDNA or gDNA.

The chain is built from TRBV7-2 and TRBJ1-5; weak D call: TRBD1 (5 bases). This clonotype was sampled from a man between 65 and 85 years old with acute or convalescent COVID-19. What was sequenced was peripheral blood. The CDR3 nucleotides are TGTGCCAGCAGCTTATCGGGGGGGTCCCAGCATTTT. This codes for CASSLSGGSQHF.